This T cell receptor beta chain was sequenced during a study of metastatic and nonmetastatic thyroid tumors. Overall study context: It was across blood and tumor or nodule tissue from malignant and benign thyroid patients that repertoires were compared. General observations from the study: Malignant thyroid tumors reportedly had TCR beta diversity that was significantly higher than in benign nodules, in blood and tumor.

None of the patients had undergone any treatment ahead of thyroid surgery. CDR1 and CDR2 (germline): MNHEY, SMNVEV (reference sequence). This CDR3 contains 12 residues. As concerns this clone: The antigen is not known. The junction differs from germline at one of its ends, possibly a read error.

How the authors handled the data: For papillary thyroid cancer, a distant-metastasis classifier was constructed from CDR3 differences observed across clinicopathological groups. MiXCR was used by TCRdb to re-call the PCR reads. These V and J calls derive from TCRdb rather than the authors' analysis. The table records just over 20,000 clones, 10% to 15% of them present only once. This clonotype was obtained from a female donor with papillary thyroid cancer or a benign thyroid nodule (not recorded which). Some clones in this sample may be carry-over from other donors' samples. The sequenced material came from blood. The gene calls are TRBV27 and TRBJ1-2, with D possibly TRBD1 on 5 matching bases. Here the CDR3 reads CASASGAYDYTF. CDR3 in DNA: TGTGCCAGTGCGTCCGGGGCGTATGACTACACCTTC.